The 28 T cell receptor beta chains listed next were all sequenced from one sample in a study of shared clonotypes between healthy human individuals. The repertoire was sequenced with immunoSEQ multiplex PCR; TCRdb's copy has only in-frame clones and lacks some. In the table there are about 1.5 million clones, roughly 96% of which are singletons. Sequencing was performed on naive CD4+ T cells sorted from blood. This sample's subset: CD45RA+ positively selected. The receptor set was obtained from a man aged 25 to 40 in good health.

In regard to this clone: The sample carries other DNA sequences with the same CDR3. The CDR3 protein is CASSLAPTANTEAFF. CDR3 DNA sequence: TGTGCCAGCAGCCTCGCACCGACAGCGAACACTGAAGCTTTCTTT. V usage is TRBV7-2 and J usage is TRBJ1-1; D is perhaps TRBD1 (5 bases). The CDR3 loop spans 15 amino acids. Per the germline V gene, CDR1 is SGHTA and CDR2 is FQGNSA. The V and J ends lost 5 bases and 1 base respectively, with 14 bases between them. Based on the CDR3 plus reference TRBV7-2 and TRBJ1-1, the full variable domain is GAGVSQSPSNKVTEKGKDVELRCDPISGHTALYWYRQSLGQGLEFLIYFQGNSAPDKSGLPSDRFSAERTGGSVSTLTIQRTQQEDSAVYLCASSLAPTANTEAFFGQGTRLTVV.

V gene TRBV28 combines with J gene TRBJ1-1, with TRBD1 matching over 7 bases. CDR1 and CDR2 (germline): MDHEN, SYDVKM. Unmatched junction bases numbered 7, after V lost 6 bases and J lost 6 bases. The CDR3 loop spans 13 amino acids. The CDR3 reads CASRPDRAPEAFF. The CDR3 DNA is TGTGCCAGCAGGCCCGACAGGGCTCCTGAAGCTTTCTTT.

The genes are TRBV28 and TRBJ2-6; 8 positions match TRBD1. CDR1 is MDHEN and CDR2 is SYDVKM in the germline V gene. CDR3 length: 16 residues. With 8 bases clipped from V and 0 bases from J, the junction kept 6 bases outside the gene matches. The CDR3, as DNA: TGTGCCAGCGGAGACAGGGGTCTCTCTGGGGCCAACGTCCTGACTTTC. Its protein product is CASGDRGLSGANVLTF.

The chain combines TRBV9 with TRBJ1-2; 9 bases map to TRBD1. This CDR3 comprises 15 residues. V shed 3 bases and J 2 bases; nucleotides not matched to a gene: 5. Germline CDR1 is SGDLS and CDR2 is YYNGEE. The CDR3 region is CASSGDGQGNYGYTF. Written as DNA, the CDR3 is TGTGCCAGCAGCGGCGACGGACAGGGGAACTATGGCTACACCTTC.

This clone was observed a handful of times. The V call is TRBV6-1, the J call TRBJ1-2, with 8 positions matching TRBD1. This CDR3 is built from 15 residues. J lost 3 bases, V lost 1 base, and 4 bases had no gene match. In germline, CDR1 is MNHNS, CDR2 SASEGT. The CDR3 DNA reads TGTGCCAGCAGTGAAGGGACAGGGAGTTACTATGGCTACACCTTC. Protein: CASSEGTGSYYGYTF.

DNA of the CDR3: TGCGCCAGCAGCTTGGAACAGGGCTTTTACGAGCAGTACTTC. Translated: CASSLEQGFYEQYF. The chain combines TRBV5-1 with TRBJ2-7; D perhaps matches TRBD1 (6 bases). Germline-derived CDR1 and CDR2 are SGHRS and YFSETQ. The CDR3 has 14 residues. V was pared by 0 bases and J by 4 bases, with 11 bases between.

Regarding this clone: At one end, the junction sequence differs from germline, possibly due to a read error. J is TRBJ2-2 and V is TRBV9; D call uncertain. Germline V gene data show CDR1 as SGDLS and CDR2 as YYNGEE. CDR3 length: 15 amino acids. The CDR3 nucleotides read TGTGCCAGCAGCGTAGTGGCAGGAAACATCGGGGAGCTGTTTTTT. Residues: CASSVVAGNIGELFF.

The rearrangement links TRBV7-9 to TRBJ2-1, with D perhaps TRBD1 (5 bases). The germline gives CDR1 SEHNR, CDR2 FQNEAQ (reference sequence). The CDR3 loop spans 16 amino acids. Trimming cost V 1 base and J 0 bases, with 10 bases left between them. Here the CDR3 reads CASSLEGAGSYNEQFF. In DNA form, the CDR3 reads TGTGCCAGCAGCTTAGAAGGGGCAGGCTCCTACAATGAGCAGTTCTTC.

The V and J genes are TRBV30 and TRBJ1-5; D is undetermined. The CDR3 contains 14 residues. Germline CDR1 GTSNPN, CDR2 SVGIG (reference sequence). Trimming cost V 0 bases and J 1 base, with 7 bases left between them. CDR3 residues: CAWSVGISNQPQHF. The CDR3 DNA reads as TGTGCCTGGAGTGTAGGTATAAGCAATCAGCCCCAGCATTTT.

CDR3 sequence: CAWSKLQETQYF. The CDR3 DNA is TGTGCCTGGAGTAAGTTACAAGAGACCCAGTACTTC. The J gene is TRBJ2-5, the V gene TRBV30; D call uncertain. Per germline, CDR1 GTSNPN and CDR2 SVGIG (reference sequence). The CDR3 is 12 residues long. Trimming took off 2 bases at V and 2 bases at J, with 6 bases between the two ends.

This clone was counted a single time. This chain joins TRBV5-1 and TRBJ2-3, with D possibly being TRBD1 (6 bases). In germline, CDR1 is SGHRS, CDR2 YFSETQ. V gave up 0 bases and J gave up 6 bases, with 29 bases separating them. There are 20 residues in the CDR3. The CDR3, as DNA: TGCGCCAGCAGCTTGGGCAGGGGACGAAATGGGGGTCCCAAATGGGATACGCAGTATTTT. Its protein product is CASSLGRGRNGGPKWDTQYF.

In its sample, this clone was seen once. The rearrangement uses TRBV6-1 and TRBJ1-1; D uncertain. The CDR3 extends over 12 amino acids. Trimming shortened V by 9 bases and J by 5 bases, and 13 bases separated the two germline ends. The germline gives CDR1 MNHNS, CDR2 SASEGT. The CDR3 protein is CASLRVGTEAFF. CDR3 nucleotides: TGTGCCAGTCTTCGGGTGGGGACTGAAGCTTTCTTT.

The J gene is TRBJ2-7, the V gene TRBV2; 7 bases are shared with TRBD1. Losses at the gene ends were 5 bases for V and 6 bases for J; bases not matched to a gene: 10. Germline CDR1 is SNHLY and CDR2 is FYNNEI. The CDR3 covers 14 residues. The CDR3 sequence is CASSPGTVISEQYF. Written as DNA, the CDR3 is TGTGCCAGCAGTCCTGGGACAGTGATAAGCGAGCAGTACTTC.

V gene TRBV18 combines with J gene TRBJ2-7, with 8 bases fitting TRBD1. V was pared by 3 bases and J by 3 bases, with 13 bases of the junction left unmatched. Germline V gene data show CDR1 as KGHSH and CDR2 as LQKENI. The CDR3 length is 17 residues. CDR3 bases: TGTGCCAGCTCACCCGCGTTAGTCCAGGGGGCTTTCTACGAGCAGTACTTC. Translating it yields CASSPALVQGAFYEQYF.

The chain combines TRBV19 with TRBJ2-2; 8 positions match TRBD1. CDR1 and CDR2 from the germline V gene are LNHDA and SQIVND (reference sequence). V was clipped by 5 bases and J by 2 bases; unmatched bases: 4. The CDR3 length is 15 residues. CDR3 sequence reads: CASSRTGTNTGELFF. CDR3 nucleotide sequence: TGTGCCAGTAGTCGGACAGGGACCAACACCGGGGAGCTGTTTTTT.

With respect to this clone: A much larger clone is a single base away; this may be a read error. The rearrangement links TRBV7-9 to TRBJ2-5; no firm D call. The CDR3 loop spans 11 amino acids. Trimming left V 5 bases short and J 3 bases short, with 4 bases between. The germline gives CDR1 SEHNR, CDR2 FQNEAQ (reference sequence). The chain's CDR3 is CASSVEETQYF. The CDR3 bases are TGTGCCAGCAGCGTAGAAGAGACCCAGTACTTC.

This chain uses TRBV9 with TRBJ1-2, with TRBD1 matching over 7 bases. The trim removed 3 bases at V and 5 bases at J, leaving 16 bases unmatched. Germline V lookup: CDR1 SGDLS, CDR2 YYNGEE. The CDR3 spans 17 residues. The CDR3 reads CASSEWDSASPYYGYTF. In nucleotides, the CDR3 is TGTGCCAGCAGCGAGTGGGACAGCGCCTCGCCTTATTATGGCTACACCTTC.

This chain joins TRBV5-4 and TRBJ2-3, with 12 positions matching TRBD2. The CDR3 is 15 amino acids. V lost 4 bases and J lost 4; bases outside the gene matches: 4. Per the germline V gene, CDR1 is SGHNT and CDR2 is YYREEE (reference sequence). The CDR3 here is CASSRLAGDSDTQYF. DNA of the CDR3: TGTGCCAGCAGCCGACTAGCGGGAGATTCAGATACGCAGTATTTT.

The chain uses TRBV28 and TRBJ1-2; D is unresolved. This CDR3 is built from 13 residues. Trimming removed 5 bases from V and 1 base from J, with 8 bases in between. Germline CDR1 reads MDHEN; CDR2 reads SYDVKM. CDR3 protein: CASSPVGNYGYTF. The CDR3, as DNA: TGTGCCAGCAGTCCGGTGGGTAACTATGGCTACACCTTC.

With respect to this clone: Other nucleotide sequences in the sample specify the same CDR3. The chain uses TRBV7-2 and TRBJ2-7; D is unresolved. The V gene lost 3 bases and the J gene lost 3 bases, with 9 bases spanning the gap. The CDR3 runs 13 residues. The germline V gene encodes CDR1 SGHTA and CDR2 FQGNSA. The CDR3 region is CASSLDTNYEQYF. In nucleotides, the CDR3 is TGTGCCAGCAGCTTGGATACCAACTACGAGCAGTACTTC.

The chain is built from TRBV6-1 and TRBJ2-2; 7 bases are a match to TRBD2. Trimming cost V 11 bases and J 2 bases; bases outside gene matches: 5. CDR3 length: 13 residues. The germline gives CDR1 MNHNS, CDR2 SASEGT. The CDR3 reads CAGGRVNTGELFF. DNA of the CDR3: TGTGCCGGGGGGAGGGTCAACACCGGGGAGCTGTTTTTT.

This chain uses TRBV7-8 with TRBJ2-1, with 8 bases aligning to TRBD2. Trimming at V came to 4 bases and at J to 4 bases, leaving 9 bases not matched to a gene. This CDR3 is 16 amino acids long. Per germline, CDR1 SGHVS and CDR2 FQNEAQ. CDR3 DNA: TGTGCCAGCAGCTCGTTAACTAGCGGCCGTTACAATGAGCAGTTCTTC. This codes for CASSSLTSGRYNEQFF.

The rearrangement links TRBV28 to TRBJ2-7; 9 nucleotides agree with TRBD1. V lost 4 bases to trimming and J lost 4 bases; unmatched junction nucleotides: 2. Germline CDR1 MDHEN, CDR2 SYDVKM. The CDR3 spans 13 residues. As DNA, the CDR3 is TGTGCCAGCAGTTGGGACAGGGTTTACGAGCAGTACTTC. Translating it yields CASSWDRVYEQYF.

This chain links TRBV25-1 with TRBJ1-1; TRBD1 is a possible D gene (6 bases). The germline CDR1 and CDR2 sequences are MGHDK and SYGVNS. The CDR3 has 12 amino acids. V dropped 2 bases and J dropped 7 bases, with 8 bases sitting between them. CDR3 region: CASSEQGNEAFF. The CDR3 nucleotides read TGTGCCAGCAGTGAACAGGGGAATGAAGCTTTCTTT.

The V gene is TRBV5-4, the J gene TRBJ2-7; D gene uncertain. In germline, CDR1 is SGHNT, CDR2 YYREEE (reference sequence). The V end was cut by 0 bases, the J end by 2 bases, with 9 bases between. The CDR3 covers 14 residues. DNA for the CDR3: TGTGCCAGCAGCTTGGACTTGATCGCCTACGAGCAGTACTTC. Translated, it gives CASSLDLIAYEQYF.

The chain combines TRBV25-1 with TRBJ2-3; 10 bases agree with TRBD1. V was clipped by 6 bases and J by 8 bases; unmatched bases: 2. Germline V gene data show CDR1 as MGHDK and CDR2 as SYGVNS. The CDR3 covers 12 residues. This CDR3 reads CASRGQGGTQYF. The CDR3 nucleotides read TGTGCCAGCAGAGGACAGGGGGGTACGCAGTATTTT.

This chain joins TRBV4-3 and TRBJ2-1, with D possibly being TRBD2 (6 bases). Trimming pared 0 bases from V and 4 bases from J, leaving 13 bases between. The CDR3 is 16 amino acids. CDR1 is LGHNA and CDR2 is YSLEER in the germline V gene. The CDR3 coding sequence is TGCGCCAGCAGCCAAGATACGGGAGTGGGGTACAATGAGCAGTTCTTC. Its protein product is CASSQDTGVGYNEQFF.

This chain links TRBV25-1 with TRBJ2-1; 8 positions agree with TRBD1. The CDR3 extends over 11 amino acids. Germline V gene sequence: CDR1 MGHDK, CDR2 SYGVNS. J gave up 8 bases and V 7 bases, and 1 base lay outside the gene matches. CDR3 coding DNA: TGTGCCAGCACAGGGGGCTATGAGCAGTTCTTC. Translated, it gives CASTGGYEQFF.